This TCR beta chain comes out of a study of OX40 agonist ivuxolimab in advanced cancers. Whole-study context: Participants, around 80% male, averaged around 60 years of age, ranging from about 23 to 90. Therapy given before enrollment (anti-PD-1, anti-PD-L1 or anti-CTLA-4) was allowed, and 40% to 50% had some.

Patients had blood sampled at baseline and again on cycle 4 day 1 and cycle 7 day 1. Clones were read by immunoSEQ multiplex PCR, and TCRdb kept only the in-frame ones, dropping some. Of tens of thousands of clones listed, around 91% were seen once; the top ten hold around 0.35%. The CDR3 totals 17 residues. The germline V gene has CDR1 MDHEN and CDR2 SYDVKM. The germline V and J ends were trimmed by 2 bases and 2 bases, with 16 bases remaining between them. The sequence was collected from an adult with an advanced solid tumor such as melanoma, head and neck, liver or kidney cancer. The chain has TRBV28 and TRBJ2-4; D may match TRBD1 or TRBD2 (6 bases each). The sequencing here drew on CD4+ or CD8+ T cells sorted from blood, taken in a trial of the OX40 agonist ivuxolimab. CDR3 bases: TGTGCCAGCAGTTTACAGGGCCAGGGGAGGACCAAAAACATTCAGTACTTC. Translating it yields CASSLQGQGRTKNIQYF.